The 14 T cell receptor beta chains presented below share a single source sample, sequenced in a study of T cells in Graves' hyperthyroidism and ophthalmopathy. There were TCR beta CDR3 regions amplified from RNA transcripts. A set of HTBI primers served as the primers for a first-round RT-PCR of the TCR CDR3. TCRdb ran MiXCR on the multiplex PCR reads and lists one entry per CDR3 protein. Among roughly 600,000 distinct CDR3 sequences listed, about 14% were seen once. Specimen: blood. The receptors originated from a woman in her forties or fifties with Graves' ophthalmopathy.

Remarks on this clonotype: A read error may account for a junction end that differs from germline. The chain is built from TRBV9 and TRBJ1-1, with D tentatively TRBD1 (6 bases). The CDR3 covers 13 residues. CDR1 and CDR2 (germline): SGDLS, YYNGEE. This CDR3 is CAGSVGGNTEAFF. The CDR3 DNA sequence: TGTGCCGGCAGCGTAGGGGGAAACACTGAAGCTTTCTTT.

At least ten counts were recorded for this clonotype. The chain uses TRBV30 and TRBJ1-1; TRBD1 matches 9 bases. Germline V gene data show CDR1 as GTSNPN and CDR2 as SVGIG (reference sequence). The CDR3 runs 13 residues. Germline trimming cut 3 bases from V and 4 bases from J; bases unmatched to any gene: 3. In nucleotides, the CDR3 is TGTGCCTGGAGAGGACAGGGGCCCACTGAAGCTTTCTTT. Amino acid sequence: CAWRGQGPTEAFF.

This clonotype has more than one count but fewer than ten. This sequence joins TRBV29-1 and TRBJ2-1, with 9 bases aligning to TRBD1. Germline-derived CDR1 and CDR2 are SQVTM and ANQGSEA. The trim removed 8 bases at V and 4 bases at J, leaving 9 bases unmatched. The CDR3 extends over 14 amino acids. The CDR3 loop is CSTGHRGLYNEQFF. The DNA for the CDR3 is TGCAGCACCGGTCACAGGGGGCTTTACAATGAGCAGTTCTTC.

V is TRBV5-4 and J is TRBJ1-4; D remains unclear. The V end lost 4 bases, the J end lost 8 bases, and 15 bases lay between the germline ends. The CDR3 spans 14 residues. The germline V gene has CDR1 SGHNT and CDR2 YYREEE (reference sequence). CDR3 coding DNA: TGTGCCAGCAGCCTTGGCGTCCATGGGGAAAAACTGTTTTTT. This sequence encodes CASSLGVHGEKLFF.

The chain couples TRBV19 to TRBJ2-1, with D perhaps matching TRBD2 (6 bases). With 4 bases removed from V and 6 bases from J, the gap between germline ends came to 16 bases. In germline, CDR1 is LNHDA, CDR2 SQIVND (reference sequence). The CDR3 is made up of 15 amino acids. CDR3 protein: CASSTSGTPFNEQFF. The CDR3 DNA reads as TGTGCCAGTAGTACTTCCGGGACTCCATTCAATGAGCAGTTCTTC.

Ten or more counts support this clonotype. CDR3 loop: CASSPPGTGGTDTQYF. The CDR3 DNA is TGTGCCAGCTCACCACCAGGGACAGGGGGCACAGATACGCAGTATTTT. The chain uses TRBV18 and TRBJ2-3, with 10 bases aligning to TRBD1. Germline lookup yields CDR1 KGHSH and CDR2 LQKENI. The CDR3 contains 16 residues. V trimming: 0 bases; J trimming: 1 base; junction bases outside the gene matches: 1.

V is TRBV5-5 and J is TRBJ1-1, with 8 bases matching TRBD1. Germline loops: CDR1 SGHKS, CDR2 YYEKEE (reference sequence). V lost 4 bases and J lost 1; bases outside the gene matches: 9. CDR3 length equals 16 residues. CDR3 residues: CASSIPGQASNTEAFF. The CDR3 DNA reads TGTGCCAGCAGCATCCCGGGACAGGCTTCGAACACTGAAGCTTTCTTT.

In its sample, this clonotype was seen many times. The chain recombines TRBV10-3 with TRBJ1-5; 7 bases match TRBD1. V lost 10 bases and J lost 2; bases outside the gene matches: 14. There are 16 residues in the CDR3. The germline CDR1 and CDR2 sequences are ENHRY and SYGVKD. The CDR3 loop reads CATGDRVLRGNQPQHF. In nucleotides, the CDR3 is TGTGCCACCGGCGACAGGGTCCTGAGGGGCAATCAGCCCCAGCATTTT.

In the case of this clonotype: Being one base from a much bigger clone, this may be a read error. The rearrangement joins TRBV20-1 to TRBJ1-1; D possibly corresponds to TRBD1 (6 bases). The CDR3 extends over 17 amino acids. CDR1 is DFQATT, CDR2 SNEGSKA, per germline (reference sequence). Between the trimmed V and J ends, which lost 6 bases and 4 bases, there was a span of 27 bases. The CDR3 DNA reads TGCAGTGCGGACACTAACAGAGGGGGGGTAACTCCCACTGAAGCTTTCTTT. This sequence encodes CSADTNRGGVTPTEAFF.

This clonotype was detected ten times or more. The chain is built from TRBV29-1 and TRBJ2-1, with 9 bases matching TRBD2. The junction had 11 bases not matched to a gene; V was cut back by 7 bases and J by 7 bases. The CDR3 has 14 residues. Germline V gene sequence: CDR1 SQVTM, CDR2 ANQGSEA. For the CDR3, the DNA is TGCAGCGCCGGAGTAGCGGGAGTGTCTAATGAGCAGTTCTTC. Its protein is CSAGVAGVSNEQFF.

This clonotype has ten or more counts. The chain employs TRBV30 and TRBJ1-1, with D possibly being TRBD1 (5 bases). The germline V gene has CDR1 GTSNPN and CDR2 SVGIG (reference sequence). The V and J ends lost 1 base and 7 bases respectively, with 13 bases between them. The CDR3 totals 13 residues. The CDR3: CAWSAGARREAFF. The CDR3 nucleotides read TGTGCCTGGAGTGCCGGGGCCCGCCGTGAAGCTTTCTTT.

This clonotype was recorded many times. The gene calls are TRBV20-1 and TRBJ2-1, with a possible D match to TRBD2 (6 bases). The CDR3 covers 16 residues. Per the germline V gene, CDR1 is DFQATT and CDR2 is SNEGSKA (reference sequence). Trimming shortened V by 6 bases and J by 8 bases, and 26 bases separated the two germline ends. CDR3 in amino acids: CSAGDNRRGGFDEQFF. The CDR3 DNA sequence: TGCAGTGCGGGAGATAACCGGAGGGGCGGGTTTGATGAGCAGTTCTTC.

Points on this clonotype: A read error may be the cause here, since a much bigger clone is one base away. V is TRBV11-2 and J is TRBJ1-6, with 7 bases fitting TRBD1. The CDR3 sequence is 15 residues long. CDR1 and CDR2 from the germline V gene are SGHAT and FQNNGV. Trimming removed 6 bases from V and 11 bases from J; junction bases left unmatched: 13. CDR3 amino acids: CASSSSGTANPPLHF. The CDR3 region has the DNA TGTGCCAGCAGTTCCAGCGGGACAGCAAATCCACCCCTCCACTTT.

The V and J genes are TRBV27 and TRBJ2-5, with D tentatively TRBD2 (6 bases). The CDR3 contains 15 residues. Trimming took 4 bases from V and 4 from J, leaving 16 bases between them. Looked up from germline, CDR1 is MNHEY and CDR2 is SMNVEV (reference sequence). CDR3 region: CASSSQGGVGETQYF. The CDR3 DNA is TGTGCCAGCAGTTCCCAAGGCGGGGTTGGAGAGACCCAGTACTTC.